Many counts were recorded for the clone carrying this T cell receptor (beta chain). Its matching antigen is unknown. The ends lost 0 bases at V and 2 bases at J; junction bases unmatched: 5. The germline CDR1 and CDR2 sequences are MNHEY and SVGAGI. CDR3 length: 16 amino acids. The entry originates in a study of breast tumors, draining lymph nodes, adjacent tissues. Study results and caveats: Tumor TCR diversity was below lymph nodes but above nontumor tissue. Data fit most tumor T cells coming from lymph node, expanding in tumor.

Breast cancer patients provided tissue from their axillary draining lymph nodes. One entry per CDR3 protein, called by TCRdb with MiXCR from the multiplex PCR reads. This sample has some 130,000 distinct CDR3 sequences; less than 20% occur once, and the top ten carry roughly 4%. The material sequenced was axillary lymph node tissue. J is TRBJ2-3 and V is TRBV6-5; 7 bases map to TRBD2. This clonotype originated in a female donor with breast cancer. Some clones in this sample may be carry-over from other donors' samples. CDR3 DNA: TGTGCCAGCAGTTACTCGAAGCGGGGTCCCACAGATACGCAGTATTTT. Its translation is CASSYSKRGPTDTQYF.